These 24 T cell receptor beta chains were all obtained from the same sample, sequenced in a study of T-cell memory formation after mild COVID-19. TCRdb re-called the 5' RACE reads through MiXCR, storing one row per CDR3 protein. Of roughly 190,000 distinct CDR3 sequences listed, 27% are singletons. The specimen sequenced was PBMCs or a T cell subset sorted from them (not recorded which). Receptors were obtained from an adult woman who had mild COVID-19 (a few samples of this study predate the infection). Cell type and time point are not known.

With regard to this clonotype: Germline and junction disagree at one end, which may indicate a read error. CDR3 protein: CASSPGLAGGGHF. Written as DNA, the CDR3 is TGTGCCAGCAGCCCCGGACTAGCGGGAGGGGGGCACTTC. The chain employs TRBV7-2 and TRBJ2-5, with TRBD2 identical over 15 bases. CDR1 is SGHTA, CDR2 FQGNSA, per germline. This CDR3 contains 13 residues.

This clonotype occurred a few times. This chain links TRBV5-1 with TRBJ2-3; D uncertain. This CDR3 has 15 amino acids. From germline, CDR1 is SGHRS and CDR2 YFSETQ. Trimming stripped 0 bases from V and 3 bases from J, with 11 bases between. The CDR3 region is CASSLASRQTDTQYF. DNA of the CDR3: TGCGCCAGCAGCTTGGCAAGCCGCCAGACAGATACGCAGTATTTT.

V and J are TRBV27 and TRBJ1-5; TRBD1 matches 7 bases. V shed 0 bases, J shed 7 bases, and the junction held 6 bases outside the gene matches. Germline CDR1 reads MNHEY; CDR2 reads SMNVEV (reference sequence). The CDR3 covers 15 residues. The CDR3 is CASSLSRQGRQPQHF. The CDR3 DNA follows: TGTGCCAGCAGTTTATCCCGACAGGGAAGGCAGCCCCAGCATTTT.

The chain combines TRBV2 with TRBJ1-5, with D unclear. Germline values: CDR1 SNHLY, CDR2 FYNNEI. The CDR3 is 13 amino acids. Trimming cost V 4 bases and J 0 bases, with 4 bases left between them. The CDR3 spells CASSANSNQPQHF. CDR3 in DNA: TGTGCCAGCAGTGCAAATAGCAATCAGCCCCAGCATTTT.

Only a few counts were recorded for this clonotype. This chain joins TRBV7-9 and TRBJ1-1; TRBD1 aligns across 7 bases. The CDR3 loop spans 14 amino acids. The V gene end was trimmed by 5 bases and the J gene end by 4 bases; junction bases not matched to a gene: 7. The germline CDR1 and CDR2 sequences are SEHNR and FQNEAQ (reference sequence). The CDR3 region is CASSPPNRGTEAFF. CDR3 coding DNA: TGTGCCAGCAGCCCCCCCAACAGGGGCACTGAAGCTTTCTTT.

The chain has TRBV12-3 or TRBV12-4 and TRBJ2-2; TRBD2 matches 9 bases. The junction had 8 bases not matched to a gene; V was cut back by 7 bases and J by 2 bases. The CDR3 spans 16 residues. CDR3 sequence: CASMVTSGLNTGELFF. The CDR3 DNA is TGTGCCAGCATGGTCACTAGCGGGTTAAACACCGGGGAGCTGTTTTTT.

This clonotype was recorded a few times. This chain links TRBV7-9 with TRBJ2-1; 7 positions match TRBD1. The CDR3 contains 15 residues. Losses at the gene ends were 5 bases for V and 2 bases for J; bases not matched to a gene: 6. Germline CDR1 and CDR2: SEHNR and FQNEAQ (reference sequence). CDR3 sequence reads: CASSPDRVTYNEQFF. As DNA, the CDR3 is TGTGCCAGCAGCCCCGACAGGGTCACCTACAATGAGCAGTTCTTC.

This clonotype occurred a few times. This chain connects TRBV6-6 to TRBJ2-7; unclear D gene. This CDR3 has 15 residues. The germline V gene encodes CDR1 MNHNY and CDR2 SVGAGI (reference sequence). Deletions cut 3 bases from V and 2 bases from J, with 14 bases between. CDR3 in DNA: TGTGCCAGCAGTTATAGGCCGGACGGTCCCTACGAGCAGTACTTC. The encoded protein is CASSYRPDGPYEQYF.

The sample holds a few counts of this clonotype. V usage is TRBV5-1 and J usage is TRBJ2-1, with no clear D. Trimming removed 7 bases at V and 10 bases at J, with 15 bases between. Per the germline V gene, CDR1 is SGHRS and CDR2 is YFSETQ. The CDR3 contains 12 residues. CDR3 nucleotides: TGCGCCAGCCGCCGCACTTTCGGGGAGCAGTTCTTC. Its protein product is CASRRTFGEQFF.

This clonotype was seen only a few times. V usage is TRBV7-2 and J usage is TRBJ1-1; no reliable D call. The CDR3 spans 13 residues. Per the germline V gene, CDR1 is SGHTA and CDR2 is FQGNSA. V was trimmed by 7 bases and J by 0 bases, leaving 9 bases between them. The CDR3 sequence is CASTKTVNTEAFF. As DNA, the CDR3 is TGTGCCAGCACCAAAACAGTGAACACTGAAGCTTTCTTT.

The V call is TRBV6-5, the J call TRBJ1-5; D unresolved. The CDR3 runs 13 residues. CDR1 is MNHEY, CDR2 SVGAGI, per germline. Trimming shortened V by 2 bases and J by 11 bases, and 13 bases separated the two germline ends. CDR3 bases: TGTGCCAGCAGTTACGACGGATTAGTGGCCCAGCATTTT. Its translation is CASSYDGLVAQHF.

This clonotype was counted only a few times. This sequence joins TRBV3-1 and TRBJ1-1; D uncertain. V was cut by 10 bases and J by 1 base, with 10 bases left in between. This CDR3 is built from 12 residues. The germline gives CDR1 LGHDT, CDR2 YNNKEL (reference sequence). The CDR3 sequence is CATKKGNTEAFF. The CDR3 bases are TGTGCCACCAAGAAAGGGAACACTGAAGCTTTCTTT.

CDR3 DNA sequence: TGTGCCAGCAGTACCAACCGTCCGCAGGCCCCAGGGGTCGATAGCAATCAGCCCCAGCATTTT. It specifies CASSTNRPQAPGVDSNQPQHF. This chain connects TRBV5-5 to TRBJ1-5; D possibly corresponds to TRBD1 (6 bases). Germline assignment: CDR1 SGHKS and CDR2 YYEKEE (reference sequence). The V and J ends lost 5 bases and 0 bases respectively, with 30 bases between them. The CDR3 is 21 residues long.

This chain links TRBV2 with TRBJ1-5; no clear D. Germline CDR1 SNHLY, CDR2 FYNNEI. Trimming left V 2 bases short and J 5 bases short, with 16 bases between. This CDR3 is 16 amino acids long. The CDR3 sequence is CASSELRPGVDQPQHF. The CDR3 region has the DNA TGTGCCAGCAGTGAACTTAGGCCGGGCGTGGATCAGCCCCAGCATTTT.

The table lists this clonotype with a few counts. J is TRBJ2-1 and V is TRBV10-3; 10 bases are a match to TRBD1. The V segment lost 6 bases and the J segment 9 bases; nucleotides outside the gene matches: 17. The germline CDR1 and CDR2 sequences are ENHRY and SYGVKD. This CDR3 comprises 17 residues. The DNA of the CDR3 is TGTGCCATCAGGTCCCAAGAGGGACAGGGGAGGCCGGGTGAGCAGTTCTTC. Its translation is CAIRSQEGQGRPGEQFF.

This clonotype was found a few times. The chain joins TRBV29-1 to TRBJ1-1, with 7 bases lining up with TRBD1. Trimming took 5 bases from V and 8 from J; bases not matched to a gene: 11. CDR1 and CDR2 (germline): SQVTM, ANQGSEA. The CDR3 length is 13 residues. The CDR3 sequence: CSVMTGSFKEAFF. CDR3 nucleotide sequence: TGCAGCGTTATGACAGGGTCATTTAAAGAAGCTTTCTTT.

This clonotype appeared a few times. V is TRBV12-3 or TRBV12-4 and J is TRBJ2-6; D is undetermined. This CDR3 is 15 amino acids long. Trimming took off 6 bases at V and 0 bases at J, with 9 bases between the two ends. DNA of the CDR3: TGTGCCAGCAGCAAAGGTAGCTCTGGGGCCAACGTCCTGACTTTC. This encodes CASSKGSSGANVLTF.

The rearrangement joins TRBV6-5 to TRBJ1-5, with 11 bases identical to TRBD1. J lost 7 bases, V lost 6 bases, and 5 bases had no gene match. Looked up from germline, CDR1 is MNHEY and CDR2 is SVGAGI. The CDR3 runs to 14 residues. The CDR3 is CASRRTGGGQPQHF. The CDR3 DNA reads as TGTGCCAGCAGGCGGACAGGGGGCGGGCAGCCCCAGCATTTT.

The rearrangement uses TRBV6-1 and TRBJ2-3, with 12 bases aligning to TRBD2. The CDR3 runs to 17 residues. CDR1 and CDR2 from the germline V gene are MNHNS and SASEGT. V gave up 6 bases and J gave up 2 bases; unmatched junction bases: 9. The CDR3 is CASRRLAGASVTDTQYF. CDR3 DNA sequence: TGTGCCAGCAGGCGACTAGCGGGAGCTTCGGTCACAGATACGCAGTATTTT.

This clonotype was picked up a small number of times. The chain recombines TRBV7-2 with TRBJ2-2; D is perhaps TRBD1 (6 bases). Trimming removed 5 bases at V and 5 bases at J, with 15 bases between. The CDR3 totals 15 residues. CDR1 SGHTA and CDR2 FQGNSA come from the germline V gene. CDR3 coding DNA: TGTGCCAGCAGCCCGGACAGAGCCTGGACCGGGGAGCTGTTTTTT. It yields the protein CASSPDRAWTGELFF.

This clonotype was seen only a few times. This sequence joins TRBV18 and TRBJ2-7, with D unclear. V dropped 0 bases and J dropped 2 bases, with 8 bases sitting between them. This CDR3 has 14 residues. Per the germline V gene, CDR1 is KGHSH and CDR2 is LQKENI. The CDR3 region is CASSPPQNPYEQYF. DNA of the CDR3: TGTGCCAGCTCACCACCACAAAATCCCTACGAGCAGTACTTC.

The chain recombines TRBV7-9 with TRBJ2-1; D possibly uses TRBD1 or TRBD2 (5 bases each). V was cut by 10 bases and J by 5 bases, with 18 bases left in between. The CDR3 sequence is 14 residues long. Germline V CDR1 and CDR2: SEHNR, FQNEAQ (reference sequence). The DNA of the CDR3 is TGTGCCACGCGTCCGGGACCGACGAACAATGAGCAGTTCTTC. Translating gives CATRPGPTNNEQFF.

This clonotype was recorded many times. The chain carries TRBV12-3 or TRBV12-4 and TRBJ2-7, with 7 bases matching TRBD2. The CDR3 has 15 amino acids. Unmatched junction bases numbered 6, after V lost 2 bases and J lost 2 bases. CDR3 nucleotide sequence: TGTGCCAGCAGTTTATCAGCTAGCGGCACCTACGAGCAGTACTTC. Protein product: CASSLSASGTYEQYF.

This clonotype was seen a few times. The genes are TRBV11-2 and TRBJ2-1; possible D gene TRBD1, 6 bases. Per the germline V gene, CDR1 is SGHAT and CDR2 is FQNNGV. This CDR3 comprises 16 residues. With 1 base removed from V and 2 bases from J, the gap between germline ends came to 12 bases. CDR3 in amino acids: CASSLGYEGAYNEQFF. In DNA, the CDR3 is TGTGCCAGCAGCTTAGGTTACGAGGGGGCCTACAATGAGCAGTTCTTC.